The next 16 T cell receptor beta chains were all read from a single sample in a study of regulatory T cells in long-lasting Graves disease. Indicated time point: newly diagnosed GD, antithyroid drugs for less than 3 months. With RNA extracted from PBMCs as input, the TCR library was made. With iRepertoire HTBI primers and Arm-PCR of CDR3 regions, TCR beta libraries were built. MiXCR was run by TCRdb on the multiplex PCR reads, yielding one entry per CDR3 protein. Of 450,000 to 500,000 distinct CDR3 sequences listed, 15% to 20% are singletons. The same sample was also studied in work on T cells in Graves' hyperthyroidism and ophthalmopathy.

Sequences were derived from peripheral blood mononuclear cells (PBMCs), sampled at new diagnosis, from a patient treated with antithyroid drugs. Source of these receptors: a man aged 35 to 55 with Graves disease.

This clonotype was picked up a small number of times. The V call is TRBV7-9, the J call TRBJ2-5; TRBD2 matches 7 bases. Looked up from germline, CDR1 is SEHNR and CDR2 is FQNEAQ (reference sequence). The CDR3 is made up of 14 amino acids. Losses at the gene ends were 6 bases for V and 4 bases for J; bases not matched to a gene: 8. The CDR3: CASSLTSPGETQYF. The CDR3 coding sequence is TGTGCCAGCAGTTTGACTAGCCCGGGAGAGACCCAGTACTTC.

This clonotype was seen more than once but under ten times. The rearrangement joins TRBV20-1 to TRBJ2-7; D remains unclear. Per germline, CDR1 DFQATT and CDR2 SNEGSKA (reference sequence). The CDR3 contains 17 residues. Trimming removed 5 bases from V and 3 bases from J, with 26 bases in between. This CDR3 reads CSAPPQELGTPLYEQYF. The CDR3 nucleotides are TGCAGTGCTCCGCCTCAAGAACTCGGTACCCCTCTCTACGAGCAGTACTTC.

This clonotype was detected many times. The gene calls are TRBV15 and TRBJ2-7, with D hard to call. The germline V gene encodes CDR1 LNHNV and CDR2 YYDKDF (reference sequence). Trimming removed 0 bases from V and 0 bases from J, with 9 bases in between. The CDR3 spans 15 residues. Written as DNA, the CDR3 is TGTGCCACCAGCAGAGATCTTGACACCTCCTACGAGCAGTACTTC. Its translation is CATSRDLDTSYEQYF. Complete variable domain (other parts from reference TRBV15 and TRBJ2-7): DAMVIQNPRYQVTQFGKPVTLSCSQTLNHNVMYWYQQKSSQAPKLLFHYYDKDFNNEADTPDNFQSRRPNTSFCFLDIRSPGLGDTAMYLCATSRDLDTSYEQYFGPGTRLTVT.

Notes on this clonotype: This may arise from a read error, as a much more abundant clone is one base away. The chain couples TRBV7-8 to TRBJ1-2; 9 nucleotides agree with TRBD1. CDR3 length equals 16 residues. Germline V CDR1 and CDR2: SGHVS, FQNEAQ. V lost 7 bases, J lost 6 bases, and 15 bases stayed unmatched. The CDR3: CASTPLTGGQFNGYTF. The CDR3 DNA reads TGTGCCAGCACCCCACTCACAGGGGGCCAATTCAATGGCTACACCTTC.

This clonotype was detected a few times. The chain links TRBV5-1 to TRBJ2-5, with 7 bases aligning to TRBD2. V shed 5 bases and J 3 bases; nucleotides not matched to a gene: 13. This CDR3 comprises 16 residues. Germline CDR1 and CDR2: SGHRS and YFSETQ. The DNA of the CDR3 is TGCGCCAGCAGTCCCGGGACTATCCTAGGAGAAGAGACCCAGTACTTC. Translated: CASSPGTILGEETQYF.

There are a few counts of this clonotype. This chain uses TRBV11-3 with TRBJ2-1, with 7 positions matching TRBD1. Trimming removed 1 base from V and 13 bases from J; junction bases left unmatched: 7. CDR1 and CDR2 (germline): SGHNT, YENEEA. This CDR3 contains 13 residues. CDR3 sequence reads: CASSLGTGVFQFF. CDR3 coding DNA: TGTGCCAGCAGCTTAGGAACAGGGGTGTTCCAGTTCTTC.

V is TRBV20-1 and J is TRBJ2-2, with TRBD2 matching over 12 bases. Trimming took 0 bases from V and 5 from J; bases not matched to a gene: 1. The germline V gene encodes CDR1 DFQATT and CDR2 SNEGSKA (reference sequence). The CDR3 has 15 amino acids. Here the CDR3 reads CSARDGLAGTGELFF. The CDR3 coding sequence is TGCAGTGCTAGAGATGGACTAGCGGGAACCGGGGAGCTGTTTTTT.

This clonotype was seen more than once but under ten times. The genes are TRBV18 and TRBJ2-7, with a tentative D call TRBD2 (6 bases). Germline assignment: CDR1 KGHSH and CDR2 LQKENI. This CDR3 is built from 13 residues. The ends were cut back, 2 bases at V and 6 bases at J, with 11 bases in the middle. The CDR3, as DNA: TGTGCCAGCTCACCAGCTCGGGGACTCGAGCAGTACTTC. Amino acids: CASSPARGLEQYF.

CDR3 sequence reads: CASSLAAGALGDEQYF. For the CDR3, the DNA is TGCGCCAGCAGCTTGGCCGCGGGAGCCCTTGGGGACGAGCAGTACTTC. The genes are TRBV5-1 and TRBJ2-3; 7 bases match TRBD2. The J call may be in error: the DNA end matches TRBJ2-7 better. Germline V lookup: CDR1 SGHRS, CDR2 YFSETQ. The CDR3 extends over 16 amino acids.

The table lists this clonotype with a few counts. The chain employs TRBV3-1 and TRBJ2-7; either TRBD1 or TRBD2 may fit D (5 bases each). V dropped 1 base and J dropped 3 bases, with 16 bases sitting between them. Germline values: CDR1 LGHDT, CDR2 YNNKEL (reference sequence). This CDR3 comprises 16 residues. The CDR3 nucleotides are TGTGCCAGCAGCCAAGCATACGGGGCTACTAACTACGAGCAGTACTTC. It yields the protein CASSQAYGATNYEQYF.

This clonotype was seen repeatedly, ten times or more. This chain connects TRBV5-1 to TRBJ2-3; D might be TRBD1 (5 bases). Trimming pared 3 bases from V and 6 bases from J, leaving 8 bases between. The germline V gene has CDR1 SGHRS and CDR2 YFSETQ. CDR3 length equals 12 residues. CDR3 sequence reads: CASSWKGDTQYF. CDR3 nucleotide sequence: TGCGCCAGCAGCTGGAAGGGGGATACGCAGTATTTT.

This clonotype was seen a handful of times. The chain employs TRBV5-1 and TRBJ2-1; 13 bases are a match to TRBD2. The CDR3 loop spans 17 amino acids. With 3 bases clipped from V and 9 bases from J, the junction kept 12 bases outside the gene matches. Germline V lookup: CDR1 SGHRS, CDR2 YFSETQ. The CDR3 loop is CASSSLPGLAGNSEQFF. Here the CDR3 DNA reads TGCGCCAGCAGCTCCCTTCCGGGACTAGCGGGAAATAGTGAGCAGTTCTTC.

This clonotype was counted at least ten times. DNA for the CDR3: TGCAGCGCCTTGGGGGACAACTATGGCTACACCTTC. This gives the protein CSALGDNYGYTF. The genes are TRBV29-1 and TRBJ1-2; TRBD1 might be the D (5 bases). Per the germline V gene, CDR1 is SQVTM and CDR2 is ANQGSEA. CDR3 length: 12 residues. The germline V and J ends were trimmed by 7 bases and 2 bases, with 11 bases remaining between them.

The CDR3 DNA sequence: TGCAGCGTCGCAGGACTAGCGGGAGGAGTCACAGATACGCAGTATTTT. As protein: CSVAGLAGGVTDTQYF. The chain carries TRBV29-1 and TRBJ2-3, with TRBD2 matching over 14 bases. V gave up 6 bases and J gave up 2 bases; unmatched junction bases: 7. In germline, CDR1 is SQVTM, CDR2 ANQGSEA. CDR3 length: 16 amino acids.

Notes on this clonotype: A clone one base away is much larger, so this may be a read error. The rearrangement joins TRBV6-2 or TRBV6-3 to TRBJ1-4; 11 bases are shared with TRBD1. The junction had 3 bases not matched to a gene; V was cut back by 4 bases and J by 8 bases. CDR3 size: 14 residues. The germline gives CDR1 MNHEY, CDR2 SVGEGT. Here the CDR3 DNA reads TGTGCCAGCAGTTGGACAGGGGGCCTGGAAAAACTGTTTTTT. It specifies CASSWTGGLEKLFF.

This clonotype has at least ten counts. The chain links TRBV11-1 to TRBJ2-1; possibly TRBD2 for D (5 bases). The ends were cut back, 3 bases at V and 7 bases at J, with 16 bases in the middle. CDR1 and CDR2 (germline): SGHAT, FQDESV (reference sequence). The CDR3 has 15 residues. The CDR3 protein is CASSFIGGRNNEQFF. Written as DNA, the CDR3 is TGTGCCAGCAGCTTTATAGGTGGGAGAAATAATGAGCAGTTCTTC.